This T cell receptor (beta chain) originates from a study of T-cell memory formation after mild COVID-19 (dated by TCRdb to the early 2020s). Notes on the research overall: Most TCR sequence clusters were specific to one of the two donors. Longitudinal TCRalpha and TCRbeta repertoire sequencing tracked T-cell clones expanding and contracting after mild COVID-19 in a couple of donors. Two young, previously healthy adult volunteers made up the cohort, one male and one female.

Deletion took 0 bases off V and 6 bases off J, with a span of 10 bases between the germline ends. The germline V gene sets CDR1 to MGHRA and CDR2 to YSYEKL. The cysteine opens and the phenylalanine closes a CDR3 of 14 amino acids. Only the CDR3 DNA is retained, 42 bases long and in frame from the first base. PBMCs were isolated by Ficoll-Paque density gradient centrifugation. The investigation overall reported the following: Some responding clones were found in pre-infection memory, which suggests that pre-existing cross-reactive memory T cells took part in the SARS-CoV-2 response. Contracting CD4+ clones were found mainly in CM and EM memory subsets, while CD8+ clones were enriched in EMRA. Only a couple of mild cases were covered in the study, and larger cohorts including severe cases with pre-infection samples were considered necessary. Clones contracting from day 15 to 85 had balanced CD4/CD8 phenotypes, while a second wave expanding from day 15 to 37 was biased towards CD4+. Whether the second-wave clones peaking on day 37 were SARS-CoV-2 specific was not confirmed.

The instrument was an Illumina NovaSeq 6000. Using 5'RACE with constant-segment primers, TCRalpha and TCRbeta cDNA libraries were constructed, with sample barcodes and unique molecular identifiers added in the process. RNA was extracted from every sample with Trizol reagent. Amplification of the libraries took two PCR steps, and the second step added a second sample barcode plus Illumina TruSeq adapters. Libraries were sequenced on an Illumina NovaSeq with 2 x 150 bp paired-end reads. The source study handled its data this way. With migec v1.2.7, reads were demultiplexed and then collapsed into UMI-guided consensus sequences. Using mixcr v2.1.11, UMI consensuses were aligned to TRA and TRB V and J templates and then assembled into clonotypes. A clonotype was counted as expanded or contracted only when both edgeR and NoisET called the clonotype significant, with the noise models trained on biological replicates. For edgeR calls, the cutoffs were a false discovery rate-adjusted p below 0.01 and a log2 fold-change threshold of 1. PCA with hierarchical clustering of max-normalized trajectories of the 1000 most abundant clonotypes was used as exploratory dynamics analysis. The CD4 or CD8 phenotype of responding clones was assigned using the separately sequenced CD4+ and CD8+ repertoires. TCRdb itself trimmed the public reads at Q25 with fastp, ran MiXCR and retained productive beta chains. Each entry is one CDR3 protein sequence, shown with its most common DNA and genes. In this record, the V and J calls reflect TCRdb's handling and not the investigators' own analysis. The sample table holds 250,000 or so distinct CDR3 sequences, of which about a sixth were seen once. Approximately 22% of the sample is in the top ten clones.

For this clonotype: This receptor's antigen is unknown. Nothing much larger sits one base from this clone, and base qualities are not available.

The sample was PBMCs or a T cell subset sorted from them (not recorded which). The V and J genes are TRBV4-1 and TRBJ2-3; the D segment cannot be called with confidence. This TCR was recovered from a man between 18 and 35 years old who had mild COVID-19 (a few samples of this study predate the infection). The sample titles of this study are shuffled in the database, so cell type and time point are left out; the donor was told from shared clones. The sequence in DNA is TGCGCCAGCAGCCAAGATTGGCTCTTTGATACGCAGTATTTT. Its coded protein is CASSQDWLFDTQYF.